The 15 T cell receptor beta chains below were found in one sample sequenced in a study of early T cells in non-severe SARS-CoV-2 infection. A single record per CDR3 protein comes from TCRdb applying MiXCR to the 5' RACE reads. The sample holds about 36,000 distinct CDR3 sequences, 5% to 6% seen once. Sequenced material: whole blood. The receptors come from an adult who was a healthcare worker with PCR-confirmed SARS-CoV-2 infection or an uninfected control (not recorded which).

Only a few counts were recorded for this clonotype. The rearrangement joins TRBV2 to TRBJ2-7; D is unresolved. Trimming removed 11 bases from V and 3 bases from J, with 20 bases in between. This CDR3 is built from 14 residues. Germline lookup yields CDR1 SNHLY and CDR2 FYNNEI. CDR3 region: CAFISRAPHYEQYF. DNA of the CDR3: TGTGCCTTCATTTCTAGAGCGCCTCACTACGAGCAGTACTTC.

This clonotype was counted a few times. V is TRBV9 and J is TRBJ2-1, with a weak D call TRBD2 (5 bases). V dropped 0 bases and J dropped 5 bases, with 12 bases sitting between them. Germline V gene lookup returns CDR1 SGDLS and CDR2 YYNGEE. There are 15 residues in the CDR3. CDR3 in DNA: TGTGCCAGCAGCGTAGTTTCTAGCTTCGACAATGAGCAGTTCTTC. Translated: CASSVVSSFDNEQFF. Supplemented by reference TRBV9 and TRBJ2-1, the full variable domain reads DSGVTQTPKHLITATGQRVTLRCSPRSGDLSVYWYQQSLDQGLQFLIQYYNGEERAKGNILERFSAQQFPDLHSELNLSSLELGDSALYFCASSVVSSFDNEQFFGPGTRLTVL.

CDR3 protein: CAWNIGVGTEAFF. The CDR3 coding sequence is TGTGCCTGGAATATCGGGGTTGGCACTGAAGCTTTCTTT. This sequence joins TRBV30 and TRBJ1-1; D remains unclear. CDR1 is GTSNPN and CDR2 is SVGIG in the germline V gene (reference sequence). Trimming removed 4 bases at V and 4 bases at J, with 13 bases between. CDR3 length equals 13 residues.

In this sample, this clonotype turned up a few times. Here the CDR3 DNA reads TGTGCCAGCAGTGATAACCGGGGCATTCAGTACTTC. This translates into CASSDNRGIQYF. The chain is built from TRBV2 and TRBJ2-4; D is perhaps TRBD2 (5 bases). CDR3 length: 12 amino acids. Germline V gene lookup returns CDR1 SNHLY and CDR2 FYNNEI. Trimming took 3 bases from V and 9 from J, leaving 9 bases between them.

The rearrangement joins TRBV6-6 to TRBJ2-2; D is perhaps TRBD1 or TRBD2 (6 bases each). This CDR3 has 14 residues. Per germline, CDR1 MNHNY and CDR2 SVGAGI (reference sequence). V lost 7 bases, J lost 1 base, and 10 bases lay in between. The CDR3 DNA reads TGTGCCAGCACGGGGGCTATGAACACCGGGGAGCTGTTTTTT. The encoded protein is CASTGAMNTGELFF.

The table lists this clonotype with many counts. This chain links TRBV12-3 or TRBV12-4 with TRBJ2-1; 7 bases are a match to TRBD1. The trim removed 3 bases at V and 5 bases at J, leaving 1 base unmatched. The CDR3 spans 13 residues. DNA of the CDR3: TGTGCCAGCAGTTTGGGACAGAACAATGAGCAGTTCTTC. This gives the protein CASSLGQNNEQFF.

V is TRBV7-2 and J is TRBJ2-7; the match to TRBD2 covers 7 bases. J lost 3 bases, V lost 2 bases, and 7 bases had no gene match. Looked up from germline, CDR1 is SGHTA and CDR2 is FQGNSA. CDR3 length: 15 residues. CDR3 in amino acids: CASSLTTGGYYEQYF. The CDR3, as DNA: TGTGCCAGCAGCTTAACTACGGGGGGATACTACGAGCAGTACTTC.

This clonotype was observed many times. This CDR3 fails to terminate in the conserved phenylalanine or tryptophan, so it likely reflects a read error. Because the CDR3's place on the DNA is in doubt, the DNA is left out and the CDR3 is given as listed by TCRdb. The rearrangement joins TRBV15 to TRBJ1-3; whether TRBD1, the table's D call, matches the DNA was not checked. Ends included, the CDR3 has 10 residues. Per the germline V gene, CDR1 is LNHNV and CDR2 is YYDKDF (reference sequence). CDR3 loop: CATSRWDGGA.

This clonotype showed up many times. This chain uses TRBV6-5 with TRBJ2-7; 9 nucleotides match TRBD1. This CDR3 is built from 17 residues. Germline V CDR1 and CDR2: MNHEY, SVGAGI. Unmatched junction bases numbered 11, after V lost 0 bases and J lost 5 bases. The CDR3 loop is CASSYSAPGTGIHEQYF. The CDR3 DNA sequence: TGTGCCAGCAGTTACTCAGCCCCCGGGACAGGGATCCACGAGCAGTACTTC.

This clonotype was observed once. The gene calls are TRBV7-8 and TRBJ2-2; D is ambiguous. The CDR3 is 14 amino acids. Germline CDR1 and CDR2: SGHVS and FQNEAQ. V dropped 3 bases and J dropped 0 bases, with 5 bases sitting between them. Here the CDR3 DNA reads TGTGCCAGCAGCTTTCTGACGAACACCGGGGAGCTGTTTTTT. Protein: CASSFLTNTGELFF.

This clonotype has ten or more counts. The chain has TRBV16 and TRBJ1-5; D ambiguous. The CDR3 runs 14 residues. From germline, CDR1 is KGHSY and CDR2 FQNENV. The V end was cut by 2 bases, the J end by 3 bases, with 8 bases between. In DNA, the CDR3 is TGTGCCAGCAGCCAAGACTTTACCAATCAGCCCCAGCATTTT. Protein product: CASSQDFTNQPQHF. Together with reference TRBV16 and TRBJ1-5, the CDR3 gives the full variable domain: GEEVAQTPKHLVRGEGQKAKLYCAPIKGHSYVFWYQQVLKNEFKFLISFQNENVFDETGMPKERFSAKCLPNSPCSLEIQATKLEDSAVYFCASSQDFTNQPQHFGDGTRLSIL.

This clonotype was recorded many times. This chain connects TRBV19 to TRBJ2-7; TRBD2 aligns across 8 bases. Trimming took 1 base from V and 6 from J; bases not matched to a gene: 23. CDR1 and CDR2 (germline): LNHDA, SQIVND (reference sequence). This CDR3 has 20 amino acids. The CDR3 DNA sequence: TGTGCCAGTAGTATAGCCCCCGGGCAGGGGATCGCAAGCGGGAGCCGCGAGCAGTACTTC. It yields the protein CASSIAPGQGIASGSREQYF.

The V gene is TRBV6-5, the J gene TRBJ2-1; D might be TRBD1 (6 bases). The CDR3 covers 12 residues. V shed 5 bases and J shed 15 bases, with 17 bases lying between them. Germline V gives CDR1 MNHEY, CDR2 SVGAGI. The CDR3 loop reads CASSLLQGNPFF. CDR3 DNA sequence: TGTGCCAGCAGTCTGCTACAGGGTAATCCGTTCTTC.

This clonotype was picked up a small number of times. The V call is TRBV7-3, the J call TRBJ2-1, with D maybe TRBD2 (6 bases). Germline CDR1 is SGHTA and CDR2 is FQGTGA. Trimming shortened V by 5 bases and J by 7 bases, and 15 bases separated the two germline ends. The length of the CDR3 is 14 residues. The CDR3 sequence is CASSPGSRSNEQFF. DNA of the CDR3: TGTGCCAGCAGCCCCGGGAGTCGGTCGAATGAGCAGTTCTTC.

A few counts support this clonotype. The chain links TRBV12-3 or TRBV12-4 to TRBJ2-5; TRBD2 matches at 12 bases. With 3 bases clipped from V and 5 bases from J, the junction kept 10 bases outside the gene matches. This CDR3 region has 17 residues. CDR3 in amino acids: CASSFQSRLAGEETQYF. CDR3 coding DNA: TGTGCCAGCAGTTTCCAATCTAGACTAGCGGGGGAGGAGACCCAGTACTTC.